This T cell receptor beta chain was found in a study of T cell responses to AZD1222 COVID-19 vaccine. Profiling relied on immunoSEQ multiplex PCR, and the TCRdb table lists in-frame clones only, not all of them. Altogether fewer than 150,000 clones are present, 85% to 90% being singletons, with the ten largest covering approximately 15%. Pooling was applied to second doses at about 4 or about 12 weeks. Trimming shortened V by 6 bases and J by 2 bases, and 16 bases separated the two germline ends. This CDR3 has 15 amino acids. Germline CDR1 and CDR2: KGHSH and LQKENI. The starting material was peripheral blood, obtained 28 days after the second AZD1222 dose. This clonotype was sampled from an adult who received the AZD1222 COVID-19 vaccine. The chain has TRBV18 and TRBJ2-5, with D hard to call. CDR3 nucleotides: TGTGCCAGCTCCCTGGTAAGGGTAAGGCAAGAGACCCAGTACTTC. Translation: CASSLVRVRQETQYF.